One sample yielded the 3 T cell receptor beta chains listed below, sequenced in a study of blood T cell repertoires in COVID-19. The protocol was immunoSEQ multiplex PCR, while the TCRdb copy is restricted to in-frame clones and leaves out a portion. The sample holds about 99,000 clones, around 90% seen once. The source material was peripheral blood. The receptors derive from a human donor in a cohort sampled during active COVID-19.

The chain recombines TRBV25-1 with TRBJ2-3, with D tentatively TRBD2 (6 bases). Per the germline V gene, CDR1 is MGHDK and CDR2 is SYGVNS. V lost 1 base and J 2 bases, leaving 16 bases between the germline ends. This CDR3 has 17 residues. The CDR3: CASSEWGVGSNTDTQYF. CDR3 DNA sequence: TGTGCCAGCAGTGAATGGGGGGTGGGGAGCAACACAGATACGCAGTATTTT.

The chain links TRBV30 to TRBJ2-6, with D hard to call. Germline V gene sequence: CDR1 GTSNPN, CDR2 SVGIG (reference sequence). Trimming shortened V by 8 bases and J by 0 bases, and 17 bases separated the two germline ends. The CDR3 consists of 16 residues. Here the CDR3 reads CAHFPPYLSGANVLTF. The CDR3 DNA follows: TGTGCCCACTTCCCACCGTATCTCTCTGGGGCCAACGTCCTGACTTTC.

The rearrangement joins TRBV6-5 to TRBJ2-1, with 12 bases that match TRBD1. CDR1 and CDR2 from the germline V gene are MNHEY and SVGAGI. Trimming at V came to 5 bases and at J to 7 bases, leaving 3 bases not matched to a gene. CDR3 size: 14 residues. The CDR3 DNA reads TGTGCCAGCAGTCCGGGACAGGGGGCGAATGAGCAGTTCTTC. As protein: CASSPGQGANEQFF.